These 16 T cell receptor beta chains came from one sample sequenced in a study of shared clonotypes between healthy human individuals. Sequencing was performed with immunoSEQ multiplex PCR; in TCRdb, only in-frame clones are kept and a portion is missing. The sample yields millions of clones, 95% seen once. Sample: naive CD4+ T cells sorted from blood. Indicated subset: CD45RA+ positively selected. The source is a young man in good health.

The V and J genes are TRBV9 and TRBJ1-2; unclear D gene. Germline V gives CDR1 SGDLS, CDR2 YYNGEE. The V gene lost 0 bases and the J gene lost 8 bases, with 17 bases spanning the gap. The CDR3 runs 15 residues. The CDR3 sequence is CASSVDPGPGVGYTF. As DNA, the CDR3 is TGTGCCAGCAGCGTAGACCCAGGCCCTGGGGTGGGCTACACCTTC.

The gene calls are TRBV6-6 and TRBJ2-7, with 7 bases aligning to TRBD1. With 4 bases clipped from V and 2 bases from J, the junction kept 2 bases outside the gene matches. Looked up from germline, CDR1 is MNHNY and CDR2 is SVGAGI (reference sequence). The length of the CDR3 is 13 residues. CDR3 nucleotides: TGTGCCAGCAGTTCGGGACAGCCCTACGAGCAGTACTTC. This sequence encodes CASSSGQPYEQYF.

The gene calls are TRBV6-5 and TRBJ2-7, with D possibly being TRBD1 (5 bases). CDR1 and CDR2 (germline): MNHEY, SVGAGI. The CDR3 runs to 15 residues. The V end lost 4 bases, the J end lost 0 bases, and 13 bases lay between the germline ends. CDR3 sequence: CASSSNRPSSYEQYF. Written as DNA, the CDR3 is TGTGCCAGCAGTTCTAACAGGCCGAGCTCCTACGAGCAGTACTTC.

The chain uses TRBV11-2 and TRBJ1-5; no clear D. The CDR3 covers 15 residues. Germline assignment: CDR1 SGHAT and CDR2 FQNNGV. The V gene lost 2 bases and the J gene lost 2 bases, with 10 bases spanning the gap. CDR3 amino acids: CASSLWGSGNQPQHF. The CDR3 DNA reads as TGTGCCAGCAGCTTATGGGGTTCGGGCAATCAGCCCCAGCATTTT.

J is TRBJ1-5 and V is TRBV2; D is possibly TRBD1 (5 bases). The CDR3 is made up of 15 amino acids. Trimming shortened V by 7 bases and J by 0 bases, and 13 bases separated the two germline ends. CDR1 is SNHLY, CDR2 FYNNEI, per germline. CDR3 sequence (DNA): TGTGCCAGCACAACAGGCTTTTATAGCAATCAGCCCCAGCATTTT. Its protein is CASTTGFYSNQPQHF.

The rearrangement joins TRBV7-9 to TRBJ2-5, with 12 bases lining up with TRBD2. The CDR3 spans 16 residues. J lost 5 bases, V lost 1 base, and 5 bases had no gene match. The germline V gene has CDR1 SEHNR and CDR2 FQNEAQ (reference sequence). The CDR3 DNA reads TGTGCCAGCAGCTTAGGTAGACTAGCGGGAGCGGAGACCCAGTACTTC. Residues: CASSLGRLAGAETQYF.

This sequence joins TRBV6-1 and TRBJ2-2, with a possible D match to TRBD1 (5 bases). Trimming took off 1 base at V and 4 bases at J, with 10 bases between the two ends. The germline CDR1 and CDR2 sequences are MNHNS and SASEGT. The CDR3 sequence is 15 residues long. The DNA for the CDR3 is TGTGCCAGCAGTGAAGGACAGTCCGGCACCGGGGAGCTGTTTTTT. Translated: CASSEGQSGTGELFF.

About this clone itself: Other DNA sequences in this specimen translate into the identical CDR3. This sequence joins TRBV9 and TRBJ2-7; perhaps TRBD2 as D (6 bases). The V gene lost 0 bases and the J gene lost 6 bases, with 10 bases spanning the gap. This CDR3 has 13 residues. In germline, CDR1 is SGDLS, CDR2 YYNGEE. This chain's CDR3 is CASSVELASEQYF. CDR3 sequence (DNA): TGTGCCAGCAGCGTAGAACTAGCCAGCGAGCAGTACTTC.

The chain is built from TRBV9 and TRBJ1-4; 8 nucleotides match TRBD1. Germline V lookup: CDR1 SGDLS, CDR2 YYNGEE. The CDR3 consists of 17 residues. V shed 0 bases, J shed 7 bases, and the junction held 11 bases outside the gene matches. CDR3: CASSVGDRGVSGEKLFF. CDR3 in DNA: TGTGCCAGCAGCGTAGGAGACAGGGGAGTGTCGGGTGAAAAACTGTTTTTT.

J is TRBJ2-7 and V is TRBV5-8, with D possibly matching TRBD2 (6 bases). The CDR3 length is 14 residues. The V end lost 5 bases, the J end lost 2 bases, and 14 bases lay between the germline ends. Per germline, CDR1 SGHTS and CDR2 YDEGEE. CDR3 residues: CASRTGTEAYEQYF. The CDR3 nucleotides read TGTGCCAGCAGGACCGGGACTGAAGCCTACGAGCAGTACTTC.

The rearrangement links TRBV28 to TRBJ1-2; TRBD1 is a possible D gene (5 bases). Germline V gene lookup returns CDR1 MDHEN and CDR2 SYDVKM. The CDR3 is 14 residues long. Trimming stripped 8 bases from V and 5 bases from J, with 18 bases between. Written as DNA, the CDR3 is TGTGCCAGCGGGGGGGTTCGCTACAAATATGGCTACACCTTC. It is translated as CASGGVRYKYGYTF.

The J gene is TRBJ1-6, the V gene TRBV7-9, with D hard to call. The CDR3 is made up of 12 amino acids. Germline V gene sequence: CDR1 SEHNR, CDR2 FQNEAQ (reference sequence). Trimming removed 1 base from V and 19 bases from J, with 14 bases in between. The DNA for the CDR3 is TGTGCCAGCAGCTTAGATCCTTTGCTCGTTCACTTT. It encodes CASSLDPLLVHF.

The rearrangement joins TRBV10-1 to TRBJ2-1; 8 bases are a match to TRBD2. The trim removed 6 bases at V and 4 bases at J, leaving 17 bases unmatched. Germline-derived CDR1 and CDR2 are WNHNN and SYGVQD (reference sequence). The CDR3 sequence is 18 residues long. The CDR3 DNA sequence: TGCGCCAGCAGCTCCAGGGGCCCGAGTAGCGGGGTTTACAATGAGCAGTTCTTC. Its translation is CASSSRGPSSGVYNEQFF.

The CDR3 reads CASSLAGGLGNEKLFF. For the CDR3, the DNA is TGTGCCAGCAGTTTGGCCGGGGGCTTGGGGAATGAAAAACTGTTTTTT. The chain has TRBV28 and TRBJ1-4; D possibly corresponds to TRBD1 (6 bases). CDR1 MDHEN and CDR2 SYDVKM come from the germline V gene. This CDR3 region has 16 residues. Trimming removed 3 bases at V and 5 bases at J, with 16 bases between.

This chain joins TRBV6-1 and TRBJ1-2, with 7 bases matching TRBD1. Unmatched junction bases numbered 9, after V lost 3 bases and J lost 8 bases. Germline lookup yields CDR1 MNHNS and CDR2 SASEGT. This CDR3 region has 14 residues. The CDR3: CASSDRDRDGGYTF. The CDR3, as DNA: TGTGCCAGCAGTGATCGAGACAGGGATGGCGGCTACACCTTC.

V is TRBV9 and J is TRBJ2-7; 9 nucleotides line up with TRBD2. The CDR3 length is 15 residues. Trimming cost V 0 bases and J 3 bases; bases outside gene matches: 4. From germline, CDR1 is SGDLS and CDR2 YYNGEE. As DNA, the CDR3 is TGTGCCAGCAGCGTAGGACTAGCGGCCGACTACGAGCAGTACTTC. It translates to CASSVGLAADYEQYF. The variable domain in full, completed from reference TRBV9 and TRBJ2-7, reads DSGVTQTPKHLITATGQRVTLRCSPRSGDLSVYWYQQSLDQGLQFLIQYYNGEERAKGNILERFSAQQFPDLHSELNLSSLELGDSALYFCASSVGLAADYEQYFGPGTRLTVT.